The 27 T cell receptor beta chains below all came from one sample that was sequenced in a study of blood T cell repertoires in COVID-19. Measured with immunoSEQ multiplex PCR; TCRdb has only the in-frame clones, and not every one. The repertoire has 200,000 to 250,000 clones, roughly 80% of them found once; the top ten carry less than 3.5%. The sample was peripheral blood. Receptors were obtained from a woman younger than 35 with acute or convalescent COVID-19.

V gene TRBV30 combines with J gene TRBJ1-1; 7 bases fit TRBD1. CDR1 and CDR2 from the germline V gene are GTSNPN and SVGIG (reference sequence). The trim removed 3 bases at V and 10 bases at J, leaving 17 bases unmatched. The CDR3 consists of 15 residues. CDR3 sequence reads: CAWSAQTGRFGTAFF. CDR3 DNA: TGTGCCTGGAGCGCCCAGACAGGGCGGTTTGGCACAGCTTTCTTT.

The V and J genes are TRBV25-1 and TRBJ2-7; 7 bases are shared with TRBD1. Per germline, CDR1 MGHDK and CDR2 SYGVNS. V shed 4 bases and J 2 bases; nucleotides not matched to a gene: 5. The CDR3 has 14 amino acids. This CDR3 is CASSARQGPYEQYF. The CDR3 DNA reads TGTGCCAGCAGTGCGCGACAGGGACCCTACGAGCAGTACTTC.

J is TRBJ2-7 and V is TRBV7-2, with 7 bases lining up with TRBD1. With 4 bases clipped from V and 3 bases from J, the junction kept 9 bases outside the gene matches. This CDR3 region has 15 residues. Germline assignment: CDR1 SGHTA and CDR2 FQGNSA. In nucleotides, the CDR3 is TGTGCCAGCAGCTACCATGGGGACAGAATCTACGAGCAGTACTTC. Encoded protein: CASSYHGDRIYEQYF.

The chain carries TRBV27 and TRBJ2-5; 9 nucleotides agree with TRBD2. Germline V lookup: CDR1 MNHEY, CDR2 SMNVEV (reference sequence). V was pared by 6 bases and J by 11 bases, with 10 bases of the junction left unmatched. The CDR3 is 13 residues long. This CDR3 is CASSPGASGVQYF. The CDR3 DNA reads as TGTGCCAGCAGCCCCGGGGCTAGCGGGGTACAGTACTTC.

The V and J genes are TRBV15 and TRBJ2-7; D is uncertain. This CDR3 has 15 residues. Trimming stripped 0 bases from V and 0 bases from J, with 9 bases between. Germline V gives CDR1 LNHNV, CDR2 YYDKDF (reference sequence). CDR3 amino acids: CATSRDNYNSYEQYF. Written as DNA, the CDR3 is TGTGCCACCAGCAGAGATAACTACAACTCCTACGAGCAGTACTTC. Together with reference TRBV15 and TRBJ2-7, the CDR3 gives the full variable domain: DAMVIQNPRYQVTQFGKPVTLSCSQTLNHNVMYWYQQKSSQAPKLLFHYYDKDFNNEADTPDNFQSRRPNTSFCFLDIRSPGLGDTAMYLCATSRDNYNSYEQYFGPGTRLTVT.

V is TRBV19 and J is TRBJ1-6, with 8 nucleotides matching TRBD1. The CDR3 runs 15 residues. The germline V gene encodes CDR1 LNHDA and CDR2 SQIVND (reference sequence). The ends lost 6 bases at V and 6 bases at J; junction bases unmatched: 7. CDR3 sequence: CASSPRTGSNSPLHF. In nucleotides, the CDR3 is TGTGCCAGTAGCCCCCGGACAGGGTCTAATTCACCCCTCCACTTT.

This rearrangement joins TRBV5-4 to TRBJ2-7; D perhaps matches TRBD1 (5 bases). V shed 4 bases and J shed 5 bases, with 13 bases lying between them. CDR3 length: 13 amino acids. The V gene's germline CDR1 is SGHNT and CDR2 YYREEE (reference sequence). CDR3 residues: CASSVWGVHEQYF. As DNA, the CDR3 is TGTGCCAGCAGCGTATGGGGCGTCCACGAGCAGTACTTC. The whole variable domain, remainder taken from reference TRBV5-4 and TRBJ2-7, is ETGVTQSPTHLIKTRGQQVTLRCSSQSGHNTVSWYQQALGQGPQFIFQYYREEENGRGNFPPRFSGLQFPNYSSELNVNALELDDSALYLCASSVWGVHEQYFGPGTRLTVT.

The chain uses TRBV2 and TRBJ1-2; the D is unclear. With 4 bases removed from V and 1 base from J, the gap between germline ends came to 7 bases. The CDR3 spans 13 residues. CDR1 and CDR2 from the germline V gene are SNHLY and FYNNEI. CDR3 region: CASSGADNYGYTF. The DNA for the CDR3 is TGTGCCAGCAGTGGGGCAGATAACTATGGCTACACCTTC.

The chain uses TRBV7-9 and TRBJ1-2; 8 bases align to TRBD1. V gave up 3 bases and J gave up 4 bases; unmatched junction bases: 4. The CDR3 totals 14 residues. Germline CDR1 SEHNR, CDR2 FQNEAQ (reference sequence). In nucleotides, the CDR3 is TGTGCCAGCAGCTTTGGGGACAGGTCCTATGGCTACACCTTC. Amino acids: CASSFGDRSYGYTF.

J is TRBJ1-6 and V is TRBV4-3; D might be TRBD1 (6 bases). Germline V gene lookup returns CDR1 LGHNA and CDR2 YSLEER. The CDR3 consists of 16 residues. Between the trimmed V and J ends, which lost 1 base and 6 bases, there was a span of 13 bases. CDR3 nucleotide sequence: TGCGCCAGCAGCCAAGCGTTCAGGGGCAGTAATTCACCCCTCCACTTT. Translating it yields CASSQAFRGSNSPLHF.

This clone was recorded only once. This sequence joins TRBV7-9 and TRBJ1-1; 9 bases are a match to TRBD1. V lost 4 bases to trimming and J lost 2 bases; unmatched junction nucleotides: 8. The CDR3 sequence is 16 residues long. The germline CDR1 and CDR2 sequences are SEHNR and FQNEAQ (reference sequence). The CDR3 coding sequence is TGTGCCAGCAGCTCACCGTCGGACAGGGGAAACACTGAAGCTTTCTTT. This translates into CASSSPSDRGNTEAFF.

The CDR3 DNA follows: TGTGCCTGGAGTATCCGAGGGGAGCAGTACTTC. Encoded protein: CAWSIRGEQYF. The chain has TRBV30 and TRBJ2-7, with D possibly being TRBD2 (5 bases). Trimming removed 2 bases at V and 7 bases at J, with 9 bases between. CDR3 length equals 11 residues. Germline V gives CDR1 GTSNPN, CDR2 SVGIG (reference sequence).

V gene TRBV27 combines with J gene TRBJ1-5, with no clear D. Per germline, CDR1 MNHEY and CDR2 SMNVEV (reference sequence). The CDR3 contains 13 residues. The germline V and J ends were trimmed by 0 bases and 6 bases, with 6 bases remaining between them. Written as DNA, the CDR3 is TGTGCCAGCAGTTTATCAGAGCGTCAGCCCCAGCATTTT. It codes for CASSLSERQPQHF.

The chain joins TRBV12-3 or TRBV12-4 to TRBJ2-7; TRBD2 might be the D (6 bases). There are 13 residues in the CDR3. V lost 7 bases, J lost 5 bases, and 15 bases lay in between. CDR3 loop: CASTWGEGDEQYF. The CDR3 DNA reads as TGTGCCAGCACCTGGGGGGAAGGGGACGAGCAGTACTTC.

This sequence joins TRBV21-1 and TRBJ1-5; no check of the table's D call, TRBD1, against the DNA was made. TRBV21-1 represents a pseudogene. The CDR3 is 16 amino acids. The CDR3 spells CASPRPGQGHNQPQHF. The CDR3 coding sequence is TGTGCCAGCCCAAGACCCGGACAGGGCCACAATCAGCCCCAGCATTTT.

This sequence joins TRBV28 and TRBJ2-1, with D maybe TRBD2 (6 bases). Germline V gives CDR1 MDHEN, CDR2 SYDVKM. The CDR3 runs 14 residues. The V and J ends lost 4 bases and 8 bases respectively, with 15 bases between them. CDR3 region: CASSSYGRKDEQFF. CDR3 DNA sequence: TGTGCCAGCAGTTCATACGGGAGAAAGGATGAGCAGTTCTTC.

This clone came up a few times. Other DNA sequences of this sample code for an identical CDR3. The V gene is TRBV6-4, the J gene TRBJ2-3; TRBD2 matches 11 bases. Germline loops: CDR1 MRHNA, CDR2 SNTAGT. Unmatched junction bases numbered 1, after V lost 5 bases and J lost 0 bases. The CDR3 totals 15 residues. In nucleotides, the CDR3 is TGTGCCAGCAGTCGGACTAGCGGGAGCACAGATACGCAGTATTTT. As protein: CASSRTSGSTDTQYF.

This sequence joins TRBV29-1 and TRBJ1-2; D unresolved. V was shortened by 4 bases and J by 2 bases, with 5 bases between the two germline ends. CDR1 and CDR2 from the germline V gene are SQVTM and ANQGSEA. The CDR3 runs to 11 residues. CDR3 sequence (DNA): TGCAGCGTTGCAGTGAACTATGGCTACACCTTC. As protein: CSVAVNYGYTF.

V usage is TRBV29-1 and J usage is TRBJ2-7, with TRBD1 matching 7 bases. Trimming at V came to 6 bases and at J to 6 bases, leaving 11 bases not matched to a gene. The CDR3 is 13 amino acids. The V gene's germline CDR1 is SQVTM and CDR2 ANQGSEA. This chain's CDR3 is CSVRVSGGPEQYF. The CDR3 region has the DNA TGCAGCGTCCGGGTTTCAGGGGGTCCCGAGCAGTACTTC.

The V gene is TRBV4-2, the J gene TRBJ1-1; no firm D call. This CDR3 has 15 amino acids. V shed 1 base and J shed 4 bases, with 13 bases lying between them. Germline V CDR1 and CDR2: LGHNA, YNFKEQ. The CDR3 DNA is TGTGCCAGCAGCCAAGCCGGAGGTGGGAGCACTGAAGCTTTCTTT. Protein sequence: CASSQAGGGSTEAFF.

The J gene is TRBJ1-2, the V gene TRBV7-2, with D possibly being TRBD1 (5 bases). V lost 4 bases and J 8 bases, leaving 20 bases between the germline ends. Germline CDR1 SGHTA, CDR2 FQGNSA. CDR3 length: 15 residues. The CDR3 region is CASSSSQGFIEGYTF. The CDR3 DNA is TGTGCCAGCAGCTCAAGTCAGGGTTTTATTGAGGGCTACACCTTC.

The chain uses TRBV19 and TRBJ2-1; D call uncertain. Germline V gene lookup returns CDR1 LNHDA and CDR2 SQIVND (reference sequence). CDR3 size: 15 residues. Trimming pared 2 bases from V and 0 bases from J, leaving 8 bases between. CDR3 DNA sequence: TGTGCCAGTAGTATATCTTACGGCTCCTACAATGAGCAGTTCTTC. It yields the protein CASSISYGSYNEQFF.

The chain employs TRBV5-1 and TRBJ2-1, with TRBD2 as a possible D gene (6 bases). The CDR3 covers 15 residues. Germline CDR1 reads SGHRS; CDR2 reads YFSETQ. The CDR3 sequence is CGSADGDSTHNEQFF. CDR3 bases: TGCGGCTCTGCGGATGGGGACTCCACTCACAATGAGCAGTTCTTC.

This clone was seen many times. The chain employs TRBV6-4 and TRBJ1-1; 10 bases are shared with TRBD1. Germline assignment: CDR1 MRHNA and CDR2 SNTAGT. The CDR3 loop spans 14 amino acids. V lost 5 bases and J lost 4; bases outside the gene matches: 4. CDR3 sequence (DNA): TGTGCCAGCAGTCCCGGGACAGGGGTCACTGAAGCTTTCTTT. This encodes CASSPGTGVTEAFF.

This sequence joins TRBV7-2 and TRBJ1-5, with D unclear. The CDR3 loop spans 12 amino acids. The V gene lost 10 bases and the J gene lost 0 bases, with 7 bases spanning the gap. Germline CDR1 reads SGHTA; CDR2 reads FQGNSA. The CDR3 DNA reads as TGTGCCACCCAGTATAGCAATCAGCCCCAGCATTTT. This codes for CATQYSNQPQHF.

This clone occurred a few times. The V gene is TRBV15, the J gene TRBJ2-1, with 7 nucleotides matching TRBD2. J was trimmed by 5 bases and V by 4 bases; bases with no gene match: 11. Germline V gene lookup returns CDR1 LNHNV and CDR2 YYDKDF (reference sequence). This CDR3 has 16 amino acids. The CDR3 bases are TGTGCCACCAGCACCGTGAGCGGGACGGTCAACAATGAGCAGTTCTTC. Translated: CATSTVSGTVNNEQFF.

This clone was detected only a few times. Written as DNA, the CDR3 is TGTGCCTGGAGTGTAACTAGCAGTACCAAAAACATTCAGTACTTC. Its translation is CAWSVTSSTKNIQYF. The chain combines TRBV30 with TRBJ2-4; D may be TRBD2 (6 bases). The germline CDR1 and CDR2 sequences are GTSNPN and SVGIG (reference sequence). This CDR3 region has 15 residues. Trimming shortened V by 0 bases and J by 2 bases, and 11 bases separated the two germline ends.